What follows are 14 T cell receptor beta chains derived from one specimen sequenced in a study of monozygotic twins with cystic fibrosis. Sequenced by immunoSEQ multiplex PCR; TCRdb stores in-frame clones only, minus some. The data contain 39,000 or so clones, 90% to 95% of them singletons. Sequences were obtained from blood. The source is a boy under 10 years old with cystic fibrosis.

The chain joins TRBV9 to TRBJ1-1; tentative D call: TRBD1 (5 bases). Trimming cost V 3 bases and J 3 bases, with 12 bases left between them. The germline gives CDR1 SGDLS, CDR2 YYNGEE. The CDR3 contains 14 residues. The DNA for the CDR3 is TGTGCCAGCAGCGCCACCTGGGGGGACACTGAAGCTTTCTTT. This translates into CASSATWGDTEAFF.

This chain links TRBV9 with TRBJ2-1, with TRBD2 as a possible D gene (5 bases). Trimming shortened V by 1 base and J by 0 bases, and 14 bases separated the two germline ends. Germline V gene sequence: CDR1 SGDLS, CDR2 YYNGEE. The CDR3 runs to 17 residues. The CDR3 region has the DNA TGTGCCAGCAGCGTATCCGGGGTCCCGAGCTCCTACAATGAGCAGTTCTTC. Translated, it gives CASSVSGVPSSYNEQFF.

The CDR3 sequence is CASSQPDRGPGGYTF. The DNA for the CDR3 is TGCGCCAGCAGCCAACCTGACAGGGGCCCAGGGGGCTACACCTTC. The chain combines TRBV4-1 with TRBJ1-2, with TRBD1 matching over 8 bases. The length of the CDR3 is 15 residues. Looked up from germline, CDR1 is MGHRA and CDR2 is YSYEKL. V was clipped by 2 bases and J by 8 bases; unmatched bases: 10.

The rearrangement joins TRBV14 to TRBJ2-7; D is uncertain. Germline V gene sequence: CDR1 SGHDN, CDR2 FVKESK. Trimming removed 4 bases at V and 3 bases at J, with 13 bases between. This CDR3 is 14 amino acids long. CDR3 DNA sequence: TGTGCCAGCAGCCCCCGAGTCGGGTTCTACGAGCAGTACTTC. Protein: CASSPRVGFYEQYF.

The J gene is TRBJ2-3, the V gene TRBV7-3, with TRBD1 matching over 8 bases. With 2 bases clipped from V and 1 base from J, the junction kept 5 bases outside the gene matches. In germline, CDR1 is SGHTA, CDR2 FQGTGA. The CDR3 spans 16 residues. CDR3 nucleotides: TGTGCCAGCAGCTTACAGGGGGCGGCAGGCACAGATACGCAGTATTTT. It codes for CASSLQGAAGTDTQYF.

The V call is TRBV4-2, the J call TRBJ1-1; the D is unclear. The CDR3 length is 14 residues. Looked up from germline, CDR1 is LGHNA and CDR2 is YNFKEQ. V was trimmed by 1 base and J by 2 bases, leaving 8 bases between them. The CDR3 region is CASSQGAENTEAFF. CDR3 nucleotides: TGTGCCAGCAGCCAAGGAGCCGAAAACACTGAAGCTTTCTTT.

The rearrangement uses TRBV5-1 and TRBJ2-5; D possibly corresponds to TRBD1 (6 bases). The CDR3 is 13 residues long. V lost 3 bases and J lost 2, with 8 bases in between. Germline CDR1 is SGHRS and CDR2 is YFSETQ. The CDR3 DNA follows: TGCGCCAGCAGCTACAGGGATCAAGAGACCCAGTACTTC. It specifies CASSYRDQETQYF.

CDR3 sequence: CASSRLGSEQFF. The CDR3 bases are TGTGCCAGCAGCCGGTTGGGAAGTGAGCAGTTCTTC. This sequence joins TRBV7-2 and TRBJ2-1; D is ambiguous. The CDR3 consists of 12 residues. With 5 bases removed from V and 9 bases from J, the gap between germline ends came to 11 bases. Germline values: CDR1 SGHTA, CDR2 FQGNSA.

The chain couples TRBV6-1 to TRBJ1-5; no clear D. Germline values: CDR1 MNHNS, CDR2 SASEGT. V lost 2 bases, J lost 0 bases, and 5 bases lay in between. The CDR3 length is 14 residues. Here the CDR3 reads CASSETHSNQPQHF. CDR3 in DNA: TGTGCCAGCAGTGAAACACATAGCAATCAGCCCCAGCATTTT.

CDR3 loop: CASNPWRENTGELFF. The CDR3 DNA follows: TGTGCCAGTAACCCGTGGAGGGAGAACACCGGGGAGCTGTTTTTT. This chain connects TRBV19 to TRBJ2-2; tentative D call: TRBD2 (6 bases). Trimming left V 7 bases short and J 1 base short, with 13 bases between. The CDR3 loop spans 15 amino acids. Germline V lookup: CDR1 LNHDA, CDR2 SQIVND (reference sequence).

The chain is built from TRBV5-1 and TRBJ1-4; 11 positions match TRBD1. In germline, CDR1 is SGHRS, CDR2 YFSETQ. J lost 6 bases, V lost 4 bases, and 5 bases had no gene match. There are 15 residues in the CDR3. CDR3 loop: CASSPGTGGDEKLFF. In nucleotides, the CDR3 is TGCGCCAGCAGCCCCGGGACAGGGGGGGATGAAAAACTGTTTTTT.

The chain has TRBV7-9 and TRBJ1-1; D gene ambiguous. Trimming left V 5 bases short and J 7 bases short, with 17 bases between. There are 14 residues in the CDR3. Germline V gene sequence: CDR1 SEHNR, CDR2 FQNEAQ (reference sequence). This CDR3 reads CASSPEAHSYEAFF. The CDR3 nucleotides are TGTGCCAGCAGCCCCGAAGCACACAGCTATGAAGCTTTCTTT.

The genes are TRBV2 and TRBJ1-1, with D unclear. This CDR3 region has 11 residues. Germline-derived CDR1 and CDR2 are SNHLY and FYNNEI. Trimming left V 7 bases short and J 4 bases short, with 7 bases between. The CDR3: CASITSTEAFF. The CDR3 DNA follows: TGTGCCAGCATTACGAGCACTGAAGCTTTCTTT.

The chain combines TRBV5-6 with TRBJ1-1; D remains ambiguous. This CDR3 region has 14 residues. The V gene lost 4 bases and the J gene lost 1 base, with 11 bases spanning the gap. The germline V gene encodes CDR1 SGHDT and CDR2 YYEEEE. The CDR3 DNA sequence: TGTGCCAGCAGCCCGTGGGGTGGGAACACTGAAGCTTTCTTT. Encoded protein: CASSPWGGNTEAFF.